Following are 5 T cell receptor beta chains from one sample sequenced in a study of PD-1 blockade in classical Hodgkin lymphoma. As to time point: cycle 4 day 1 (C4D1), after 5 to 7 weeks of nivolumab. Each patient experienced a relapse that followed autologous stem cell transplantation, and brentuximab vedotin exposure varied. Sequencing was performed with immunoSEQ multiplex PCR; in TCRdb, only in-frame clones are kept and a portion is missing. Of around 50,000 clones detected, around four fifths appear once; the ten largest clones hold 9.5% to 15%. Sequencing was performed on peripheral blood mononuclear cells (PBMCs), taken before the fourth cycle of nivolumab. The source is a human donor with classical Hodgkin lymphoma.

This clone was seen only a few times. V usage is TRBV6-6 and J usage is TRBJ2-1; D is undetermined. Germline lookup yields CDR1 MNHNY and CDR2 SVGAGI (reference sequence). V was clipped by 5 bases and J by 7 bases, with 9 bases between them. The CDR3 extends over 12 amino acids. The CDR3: CASSLSRNEQFF. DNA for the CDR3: TGTGCCAGCAGTCTATCCCGGAATGAGCAGTTCTTC.

CDR3 bases: TGTGCCAGCAGTTCTCCGGGACAGGGAAACTGGCAGTTCTTC. Its protein is CASSSPGQGNWQFF. The gene calls are TRBV2 and TRBJ2-1, with 9 positions matching TRBD1. J lost 12 bases, V lost 5 bases, and 11 bases had no gene match. The CDR3 has 14 residues. CDR1 SNHLY and CDR2 FYNNEI come from the germline V gene.

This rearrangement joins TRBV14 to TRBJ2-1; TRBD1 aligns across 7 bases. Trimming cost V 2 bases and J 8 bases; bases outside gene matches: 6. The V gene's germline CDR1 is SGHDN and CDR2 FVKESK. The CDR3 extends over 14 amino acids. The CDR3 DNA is TGTGCCAGCAGCCAAACGGGACAGTACGATGAGCAGTTCTTC. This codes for CASSQTGQYDEQFF.

The CDR3 region has the DNA TGTGCCAGCAGCCAAATATCCACTGAAGCTTTCTTT. Its translation is CASSQISTEAFF. The gene calls are TRBV14 and TRBJ1-1, with D unresolved. CDR1 is SGHDN and CDR2 is FVKESK in the germline V gene. V shed 2 bases and J shed 4 bases, with 5 bases lying between them. The CDR3 has 12 amino acids.

The DNA of the CDR3 is TGTGCCAGTAGCACGGGACAGGGGCCCTACGAGCAGTACTTC. Translating it yields CASSTGQGPYEQYF. The chain couples TRBV19 to TRBJ2-7, with 10 bases aligning to TRBD1. This CDR3 is 14 amino acids long. J gave up 2 bases and V 6 bases, and 4 bases lay outside the gene matches. CDR1 is LNHDA and CDR2 is SQIVND in the germline V gene (reference sequence).